These 3 T cell receptor beta chains were all obtained from the same sample, sequenced in a study of blood T cell repertoires in COVID-19. The method was immunoSEQ multiplex PCR; TCRdb's version includes in-frame clones alone and lacks a portion of them. The data hold fewer than 400,000 clones, with approximately 91% observed a single time. The sample comprised PBMCs or T cells enriched from blood (not recorded which). These receptors all stem from a man in his 60s who had recovered from COVID-19.

The V call is TRBV27, the J call TRBJ1-4; tentatively, D is TRBD1 (6 bases). The CDR3 extends over 16 amino acids. Germline assignment: CDR1 MNHEY and CDR2 SMNVEV (reference sequence). V lost 5 bases and J lost 10, with 23 bases in between. CDR3 sequence reads: CASSAYGGQGSVKLFF. For the CDR3, the DNA is TGTGCCAGCAGTGCCTACGGTGGGCAGGGGTCGGTAAAACTGTTTTTT.

This chain's CDR3 is CASSRTSGSQFPYNEQFF. The CDR3 DNA follows: TGTGCCAGCAGTCGGACTAGCGGGAGCCAATTCCCCTACAATGAGCAGTTCTTC. The V call is TRBV2, the J call TRBJ2-1; TRBD2 agrees at 13 bases. The CDR3 length is 18 residues. V was pared by 5 bases and J by 2 bases, with 9 bases of the junction left unmatched. The germline gives CDR1 SNHLY, CDR2 FYNNEI.

This clone was picked up one time. CDR3 region: CASRRPGLGGNNSPLHF. CDR3 in DNA: TGTGCCAGCAGACGCCCCGGGTTAGGGGGCAATAATTCACCCCTCCACTTT. The rearrangement uses TRBV11-2 and TRBJ1-6; 7 bases fit TRBD1. Germline CDR1 reads SGHAT; CDR2 reads FQNNGV. Trimming took 6 bases from V and 5 from J; bases not matched to a gene: 13. This CDR3 is built from 17 residues.